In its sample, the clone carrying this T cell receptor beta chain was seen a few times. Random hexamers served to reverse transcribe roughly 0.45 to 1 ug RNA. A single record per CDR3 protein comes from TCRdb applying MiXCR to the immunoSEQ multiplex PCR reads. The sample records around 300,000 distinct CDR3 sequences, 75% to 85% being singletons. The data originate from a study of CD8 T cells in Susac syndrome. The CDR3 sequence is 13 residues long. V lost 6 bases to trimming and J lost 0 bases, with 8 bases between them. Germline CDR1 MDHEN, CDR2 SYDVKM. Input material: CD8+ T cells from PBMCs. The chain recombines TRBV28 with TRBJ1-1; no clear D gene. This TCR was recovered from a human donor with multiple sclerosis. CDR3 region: CASSVSMNTEAFF. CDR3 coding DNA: TGTGCCAGCAGCGTCTCCATGAACACTGAAGCTTTCTTT.